Here is one T cell receptor beta chain with its context. The antigen it recognizes is unknown. Base qualities are missing; no much larger clone stands one base away. CDR1 and CDR2, per the germline V gene (reference sequence), are MNHEY and SMNVEV. V is clipped by 5 bases and J by 3 bases, and the sequence between their germline boundaries is 14 bases long. The CDR3 spans 14 residues, from the cysteine through the phenylalanine. CDR3 DNA only is kept here, 42 bases in frame from base 1. Preparation of the library involved the immunoSEQ multiplex PCR assay. The study's own analysis went as follows. A statistical classification framework was built to diagnose cytomegalovirus status from the catalog of TCR beta chain sequences. TCRdb limited this immuneACCESS table to in-frame rearrangements with V and J called. A share of clones is missing; checked studies link under half to unresolved V genes, and the rest is unexplained. V and J calls and clone size are given by that table; D and trimming were obtained from the DNA. A total of around 140,000 clones appear in this sample, 94% of them only once. 1.5% to 2% of the sample belongs to the ten largest clones.

This entry is derived from a study of cytomegalovirus exposure and HLA in healthy donors (dated by TCRdb to about 2017). About the study as a whole: The roughly 670 repertoires of the first cohort and the roughly 120 validation repertoires were produced on the same platform, according to a later analysis. The study aimed to test whether signatures of past pathogen exposure could be identified by cataloging public T cell receptors. In addition to the first cohort of around 670 subjects, a separate validation cohort of some 120 different subjects was used. The study combined high-throughput TCR immunosequencing, statistical association of individual TCRs with disease status, and machine learning to predict cytomegalovirus infection status.

The donors belonged to the validation cohort of about 120 subjects, which was separate from the roughly 670-subject first cohort. General conclusions and limits of the study: Three of the identified cytomegalovirus-associated TCR beta chains were confirmed in vitro to be specific for cytomegalovirus antigens. The validation cohort had no HLA typing available for a later analysis, so co-occurrence within that cohort was assessed over all 120 or so repertoires. The classifier was reported to diagnose cytomegalovirus status with high specificity and sensitivity in both the original and validation cohorts. A later analysis found that TCRs clustered in the first cohort also tended to co-occur in the 130 or so validation repertoires, with 94% of cluster scores above 0. The study listed 150 to 200 TCR beta chains as associated with cytomegalovirus. The authors suggested that the approach could potentially be extended to other disease states and immunological phenotypes. Across donors, most TCR sequences were observed very rarely, whereas some public TCRs were present in many individuals.

The receptor's source is a man aged 18 to 29 in good health and CMV-seropositive. The material sequenced was PBMCs. The chain is encoded by TRBV27 joined to TRBJ2-7; the D gene is perhaps TRBD1, from 8 matching bases. The DNA sequence is TGTGCCAGCAGTACAACAGGGGGGGGCTACGAGCAGTACTTC. It codes for CASSTTGGGYEQYF.